This TCR beta chain was profiled in a study of cytomegalovirus exposure and HLA in healthy donors. The primer mix had 60 Vbeta and 13 Jbeta primers. The repertoire was sequenced with immunoSEQ multiplex PCR; TCRdb's copy has only in-frame clones and lacks some. Among 83,000 or so clones listed, 70% to 80% were seen once. CDR3 length: 15 amino acids. The germline V gene has CDR1 SGHRS and CDR2 YFSETQ. Between the trimmed V and J ends, which lost 3 bases and 3 bases, there was a span of 15 bases. This sequence originates from a woman aged 40 to 55 in good health and CMV-seropositive. The sequenced material came from PBMCs. The J gene is TRBJ1-2, the V gene TRBV5-1, with D perhaps matching TRBD1 (6 bases). The CDR3 is CASSSGGQSYYGYTF. The CDR3 nucleotides read TGCGCCAGCAGCTCCGGCGGACAGAGCTACTATGGCTACACCTTC.